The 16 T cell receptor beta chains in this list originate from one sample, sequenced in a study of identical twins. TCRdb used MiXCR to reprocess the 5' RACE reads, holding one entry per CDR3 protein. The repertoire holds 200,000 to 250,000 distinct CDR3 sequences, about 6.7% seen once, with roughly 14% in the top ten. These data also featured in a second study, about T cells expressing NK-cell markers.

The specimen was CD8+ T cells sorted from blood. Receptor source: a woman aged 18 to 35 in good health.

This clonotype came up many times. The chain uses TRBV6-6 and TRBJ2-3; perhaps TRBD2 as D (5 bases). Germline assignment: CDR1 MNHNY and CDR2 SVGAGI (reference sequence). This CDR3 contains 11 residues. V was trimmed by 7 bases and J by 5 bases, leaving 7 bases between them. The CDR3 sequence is CASKAGDTQYF. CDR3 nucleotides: TGTGCCAGCAAGGCGGGAGATACGCAGTATTTT.

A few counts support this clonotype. CDR3 nucleotide sequence: TGTGCCAGCAGCTTCCTACCATCGGGGGGGTTATACGAGCAGTACTTC. It yields the protein CASSFLPSGGLYEQYF. The chain has TRBV7-2 and TRBJ2-7; 8 bases match TRBD2. The CDR3 spans 16 residues. The J segment lost 4 bases and the V segment lost 3 bases, leaving 11 bases of the junction unmatched. Germline loops: CDR1 SGHTA, CDR2 FQGNSA. Together with reference TRBV7-2 and TRBJ2-7, the CDR3 gives the full variable domain: GAGVSQSPSNKVTEKGKDVELRCDPISGHTALYWYRQSLGQGLEFLIYFQGNSAPDKSGLPSDRFSAERTGGSVSTLTIQRTQQEDSAVYLCASSFLPSGGLYEQYFGPGTRLTVT.

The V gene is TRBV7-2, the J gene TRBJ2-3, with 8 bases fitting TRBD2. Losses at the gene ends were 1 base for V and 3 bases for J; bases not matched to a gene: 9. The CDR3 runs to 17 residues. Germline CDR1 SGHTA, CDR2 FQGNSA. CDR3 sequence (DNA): TGTGCCAGCAGCTTAGGGCTTGAGCGGGGGACAACAGATACGCAGTATTTT. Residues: CASSLGLERGTTDTQYF.

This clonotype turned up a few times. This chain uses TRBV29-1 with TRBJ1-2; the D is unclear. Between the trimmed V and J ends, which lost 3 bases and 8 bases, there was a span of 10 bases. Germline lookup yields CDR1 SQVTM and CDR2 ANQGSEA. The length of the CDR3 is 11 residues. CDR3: CSVDSNQGYTF. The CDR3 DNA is TGCAGCGTTGATTCAAACCAGGGCTACACCTTC.

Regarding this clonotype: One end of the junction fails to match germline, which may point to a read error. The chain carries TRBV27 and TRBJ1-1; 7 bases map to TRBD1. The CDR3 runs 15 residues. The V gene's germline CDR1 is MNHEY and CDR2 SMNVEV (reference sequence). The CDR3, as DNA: TGTGGCAGCAGGACTTCCGGGACAGCGAACACTGAAGCTTTCTTT. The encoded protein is CGSRTSGTANTEAFF.

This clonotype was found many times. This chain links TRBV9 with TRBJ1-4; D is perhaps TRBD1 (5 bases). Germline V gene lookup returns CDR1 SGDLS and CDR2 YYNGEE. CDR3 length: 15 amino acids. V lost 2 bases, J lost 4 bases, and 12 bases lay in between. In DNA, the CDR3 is TGTGCCAGCAGCGTCGCAGGGAGCGGTAATGAAAAACTGTTTTTT. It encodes CASSVAGSGNEKLFF.

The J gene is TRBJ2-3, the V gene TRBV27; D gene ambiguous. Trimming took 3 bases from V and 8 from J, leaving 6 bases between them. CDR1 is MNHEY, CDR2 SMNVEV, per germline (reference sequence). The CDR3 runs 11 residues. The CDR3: CASSFDGTQYF. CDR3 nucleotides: TGTGCCAGCAGTTTCGATGGTACGCAGTATTTT.

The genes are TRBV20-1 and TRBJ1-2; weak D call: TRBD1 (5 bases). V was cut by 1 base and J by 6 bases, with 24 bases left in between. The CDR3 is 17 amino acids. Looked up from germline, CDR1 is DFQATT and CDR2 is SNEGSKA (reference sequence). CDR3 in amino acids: CSARGAYRDGGGDGYTF. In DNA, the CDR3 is TGCAGTGCTAGAGGGGCTTACCGGGACGGGGGAGGTGATGGCTACACCTTC.

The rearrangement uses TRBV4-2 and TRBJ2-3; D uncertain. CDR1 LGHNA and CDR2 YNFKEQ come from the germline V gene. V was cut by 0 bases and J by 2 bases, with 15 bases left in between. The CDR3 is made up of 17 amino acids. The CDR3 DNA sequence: TGTGCCAGCAGCCAAGATCCCGGCCGCGGCGTCACAGATACGCAGTATTTT. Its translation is CASSQDPGRGVTDTQYF.

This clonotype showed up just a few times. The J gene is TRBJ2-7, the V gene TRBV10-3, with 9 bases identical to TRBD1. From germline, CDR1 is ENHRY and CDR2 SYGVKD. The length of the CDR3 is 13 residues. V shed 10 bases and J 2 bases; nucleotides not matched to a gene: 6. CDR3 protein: CATGQGIPYEQYF. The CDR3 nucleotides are TGTGCCACCGGACAGGGGATACCCTACGAGCAGTACTTC.

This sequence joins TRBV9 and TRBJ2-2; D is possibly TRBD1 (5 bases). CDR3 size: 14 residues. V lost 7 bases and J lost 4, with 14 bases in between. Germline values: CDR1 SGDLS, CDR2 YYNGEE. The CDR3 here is CASQGAGFTGELFF. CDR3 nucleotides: TGTGCCAGCCAAGGGGCAGGGTTCACCGGGGAGCTGTTTTTT.

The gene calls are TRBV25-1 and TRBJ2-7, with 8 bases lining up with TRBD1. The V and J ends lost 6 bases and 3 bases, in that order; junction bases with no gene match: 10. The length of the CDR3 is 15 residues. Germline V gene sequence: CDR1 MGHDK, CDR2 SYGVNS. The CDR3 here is CASSPHRDRIYEQYF. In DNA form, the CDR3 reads TGTGCCAGCAGCCCCCACCGGGACAGGATCTACGAGCAGTACTTC.

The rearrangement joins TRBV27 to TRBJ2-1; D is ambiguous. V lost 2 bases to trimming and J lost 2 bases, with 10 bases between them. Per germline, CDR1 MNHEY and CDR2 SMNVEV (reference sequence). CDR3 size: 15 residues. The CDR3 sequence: CASSLGSSAYNEQFF. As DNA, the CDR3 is TGTGCCAGCAGTTTAGGTAGCAGCGCCTACAATGAGCAGTTCTTC.

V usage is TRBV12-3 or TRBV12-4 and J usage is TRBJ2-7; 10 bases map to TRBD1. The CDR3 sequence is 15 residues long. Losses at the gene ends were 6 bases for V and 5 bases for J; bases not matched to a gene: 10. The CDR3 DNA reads TGTGCCAGCAGCCCCGACAGGGGGCGCGACCACGAGCAGTACTTC. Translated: CASSPDRGRDHEQYF.

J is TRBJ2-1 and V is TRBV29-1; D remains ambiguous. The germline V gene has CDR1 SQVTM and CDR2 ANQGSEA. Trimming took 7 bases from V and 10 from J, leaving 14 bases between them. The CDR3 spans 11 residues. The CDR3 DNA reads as TGCAGCGCCTCCCCCAAAATAGAGCAGTTCTTC. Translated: CSASPKIEQFF.

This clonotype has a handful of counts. The CDR3: CASSAMTGLNTEAFF. Written as DNA, the CDR3 is TGCGCCAGCAGCGCCATGACAGGGTTGAACACTGAAGCTTTCTTT. The V gene is TRBV4-1, the J gene TRBJ1-1; 7 positions match TRBD1. Germline V gives CDR1 MGHRA, CDR2 YSYEKL. The CDR3 runs to 15 residues. J lost 0 bases, V lost 5 bases, and 6 bases had no gene match.